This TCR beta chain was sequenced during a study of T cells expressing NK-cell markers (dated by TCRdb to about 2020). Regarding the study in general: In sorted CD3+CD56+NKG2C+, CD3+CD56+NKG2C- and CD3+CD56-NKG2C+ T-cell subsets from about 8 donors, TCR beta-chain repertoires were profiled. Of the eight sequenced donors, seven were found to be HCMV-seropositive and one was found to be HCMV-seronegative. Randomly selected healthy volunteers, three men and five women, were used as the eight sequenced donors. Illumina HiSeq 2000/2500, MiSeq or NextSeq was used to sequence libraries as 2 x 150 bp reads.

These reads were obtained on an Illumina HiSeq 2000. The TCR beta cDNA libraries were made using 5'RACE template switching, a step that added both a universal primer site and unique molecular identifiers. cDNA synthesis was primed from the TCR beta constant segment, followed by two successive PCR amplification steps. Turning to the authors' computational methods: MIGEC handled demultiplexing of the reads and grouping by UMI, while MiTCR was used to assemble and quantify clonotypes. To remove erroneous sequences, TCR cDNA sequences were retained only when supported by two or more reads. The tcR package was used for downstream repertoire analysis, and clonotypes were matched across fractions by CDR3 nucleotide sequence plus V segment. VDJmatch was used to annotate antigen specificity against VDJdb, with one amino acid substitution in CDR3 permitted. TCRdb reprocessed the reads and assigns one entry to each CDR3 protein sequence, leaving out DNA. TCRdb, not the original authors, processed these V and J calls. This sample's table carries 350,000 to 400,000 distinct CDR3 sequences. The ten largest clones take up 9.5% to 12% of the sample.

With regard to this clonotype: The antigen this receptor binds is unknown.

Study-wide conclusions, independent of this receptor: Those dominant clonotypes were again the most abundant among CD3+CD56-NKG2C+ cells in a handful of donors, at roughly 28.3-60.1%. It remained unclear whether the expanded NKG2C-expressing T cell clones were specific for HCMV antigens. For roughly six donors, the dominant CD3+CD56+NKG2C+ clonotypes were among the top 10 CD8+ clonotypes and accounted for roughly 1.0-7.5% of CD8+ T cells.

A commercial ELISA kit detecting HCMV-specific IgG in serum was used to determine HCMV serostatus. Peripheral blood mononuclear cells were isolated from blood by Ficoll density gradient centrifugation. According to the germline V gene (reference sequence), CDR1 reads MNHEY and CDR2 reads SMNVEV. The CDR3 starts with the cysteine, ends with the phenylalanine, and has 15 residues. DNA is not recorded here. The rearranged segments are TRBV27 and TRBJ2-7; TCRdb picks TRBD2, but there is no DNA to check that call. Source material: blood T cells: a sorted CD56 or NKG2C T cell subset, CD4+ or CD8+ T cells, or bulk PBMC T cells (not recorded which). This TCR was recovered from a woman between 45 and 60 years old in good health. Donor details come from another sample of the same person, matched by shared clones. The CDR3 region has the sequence CASSLGTPLGNEQYF.